The TCR beta chain described here comes from a study of cytomegalovirus exposure and HLA in healthy donors. Primers: 60 Vbeta forward and 13 Jbeta reverse. Some clones are missing from TCRdb's copy, which holds only in-frame ones; the method was immunoSEQ multiplex PCR. This sample yields around 200,000 clones, of which about 77% are seen a single time; about 4.8% belongs to the top ten. CDR1 and CDR2 from the germline V gene are SGHKS and YYEKEE (reference sequence). The CDR3 sequence is 14 residues long. V lost 7 bases, J lost 2 bases, and 12 bases lay in between. This TCR was sampled from a man aged 25 to 40 in good health and CMV-seropositive. The source material was PBMCs. The chain recombines TRBV5-5 with TRBJ2-2; D not resolved. The CDR3 is CASLPADNTGELFF. Here the CDR3 DNA reads TGTGCCAGCCTGCCGGCGGATAACACCGGGGAGCTGTTTTTT.